These 30 T cell receptor beta chains were all obtained from the same sample, sequenced in a study of T cells after posttransplantation cyclophosphamide. The protocol was immunoSEQ multiplex PCR, while the TCRdb copy is restricted to in-frame clones and leaves out a portion. The sample has 6,900 or so clones, roughly three quarters seen once. Sequencing input: memory CD4+ T cells sorted from blood. These receptors were collected from a woman aged 45-60 years in good health and a related stem cell transplant donor.

The chain carries TRBV9 and TRBJ1-6, with unresolved D. The CDR3 runs 15 residues. The ends were cut back, 0 bases at V and 6 bases at J, with 10 bases in the middle. Germline-derived CDR1 and CDR2 are SGDLS and YYNGEE. The CDR3: CASSVVVDFNSPLHF. The CDR3 nucleotides read TGTGCCAGCAGCGTAGTTGTCGACTTTAATTCACCCCTCCACTTT.

The rearrangement links TRBV4-2 to TRBJ1-4, with a tentative D call TRBD1 (5 bases). This CDR3 has 16 amino acids. V was pared by 4 bases and J by 3 bases, with 15 bases between. CDR1 is LGHNA, CDR2 YNFKEQ, per germline. Here the CDR3 DNA reads TGTGCCAGCAGCCCCGGACATCCCGCGGCTAATGAAAAACTGTTTTTT. Its translation: CASSPGHPAANEKLFF.

The chain carries TRBV28 and TRBJ2-1; 14 bases agree with TRBD2. Germline lookup yields CDR1 MDHEN and CDR2 SYDVKM. Unmatched junction bases numbered 13, after V lost 8 bases and J lost 4 bases. The CDR3 totals 18 residues. CDR3 nucleotides: TGTGCCAGCTTGTCCGGGACTAGCGGGAGCGGAGGGTACAATGAGCAGTTCTTC. It specifies CASLSGTSGSGGYNEQFF.

The chain is built from TRBV27 and TRBJ2-1; 9 nucleotides agree with TRBD2. The J segment lost 8 bases and the V segment lost 3 bases, leaving 11 bases of the junction unmatched. CDR1 MNHEY and CDR2 SMNVEV come from the germline V gene (reference sequence). There are 16 residues in the CDR3. The CDR3 bases are TGTGCCAGCAGTTTCGATGGCGGGAGGGTCCCATATGAGCAGTTCTTC. Its translation is CASSFDGGRVPYEQFF.

V and J are TRBV4-2 and TRBJ2-7; tentatively, D is TRBD1 (7 bases). The CDR3 extends over 17 amino acids. Germline V lookup: CDR1 LGHNA, CDR2 YNFKEQ. V gave up 0 bases and J gave up 1 base, with 16 bases separating them. CDR3 bases: TGTGCCAGCAGCCAAGATGGTTCAGGGGGGTTTTCCTACGAGCAGTACTTC. Translating gives CASSQDGSGGFSYEQYF.

This sequence joins TRBV6-5 and TRBJ2-7, with 11 bases lining up with TRBD2. The V gene's germline CDR1 is MNHEY and CDR2 SVGAGI. The length of the CDR3 is 14 residues. The ends lost 6 bases at V and 6 bases at J; junction bases unmatched: 7. CDR3 coding DNA: TGTGCCAGCAGCGAACTAGCGGGAGTAGGCGAGCAGTACTTC. Translated: CASSELAGVGEQYF.

The chain employs TRBV11-2 and TRBJ2-5; 10 bases are a match to TRBD1. Trimming took 4 bases from V and 5 from J; bases not matched to a gene: 4. Germline loops: CDR1 SGHAT, CDR2 FQNNGV. CDR3 length equals 14 residues. CDR3 loop: CASSSDRGRETQYF. CDR3 nucleotide sequence: TGTGCCAGCAGCTCAGACAGGGGGCGTGAGACCCAGTACTTC.

V is TRBV28 and J is TRBJ2-7; 9 bases line up with TRBD2. This CDR3 region has 14 residues. V was pared by 8 bases and J by 2 bases, with 7 bases of the junction left unmatched. The germline V gene has CDR1 MDHEN and CDR2 SYDVKM. CDR3 in amino acids: CASESLAGPYEQYF. As DNA, the CDR3 is TGTGCCAGCGAAAGTCTAGCGGGACCCTACGAGCAGTACTTC.

In its sample, this clone was seen a few times. The chain links TRBV28 to TRBJ1-4, with a possible D match to TRBD1 (5 bases). Germline-derived CDR1 and CDR2 are MDHEN and SYDVKM. The CDR3 spans 15 residues. V was pared by 1 base and J by 4 bases, with 10 bases between. The CDR3 nucleotides are TGTGCCAGCAGTTTATCCGACAGTGATAATGAAAAACTGTTTTTT. Translating gives CASSLSDSDNEKLFF. The variable domain in full, completed from reference TRBV28 and TRBJ1-4, reads DVKVTQSSRYLVKRTGEKVFLECVQDMDHENMFWYRQDPGLGLRLIYFSYDVKMKEKGDIPEGYSVSREKKERFSLILESASTNQTSMYLCASSLSDSDNEKLFFGSGTQLSVL.

The rearrangement uses TRBV6-1 and TRBJ2-1; D is ambiguous. V was cut by 3 bases and J by 5 bases, with 8 bases left in between. From germline, CDR1 is MNHNS and CDR2 SASEGT. This CDR3 region has 13 residues. The CDR3 nucleotides read TGTGCCAGCAGTGACCAGGTCCACAATGAGCAGTTCTTC. It codes for CASSDQVHNEQFF.

This chain joins TRBV5-1 and TRBJ2-2; TRBD1 matches 10 bases. The CDR3 runs 16 residues. Trimming removed 0 bases from V and 5 bases from J; junction bases left unmatched: 4. Germline CDR1 reads SGHRS; CDR2 reads YFSETQ. The CDR3 spells CASSLGQGARTGELFF. The CDR3 nucleotides read TGCGCCAGCAGCTTGGGACAGGGGGCCAGAACCGGGGAGCTGTTTTTT.

This chain connects TRBV5-4 to TRBJ2-3, with D maybe TRBD2 (5 bases). CDR1 SGHNT and CDR2 YYREEE come from the germline V gene (reference sequence). The V gene lost 1 base and the J gene lost 4 bases, with 10 bases spanning the gap. This CDR3 comprises 14 residues. The CDR3 region is CASSLMLAPDTQYF. As DNA, the CDR3 is TGTGCCAGCAGCTTGATGCTAGCCCCAGATACGCAGTATTTT. Full variable domain (remainder filled in from reference TRBV5-4 and TRBJ2-3): ETGVTQSPTHLIKTRGQQVTLRCSSQSGHNTVSWYQQALGQGPQFIFQYYREEENGRGNFPPRFSGLQFPNYSSELNVNALELDDSALYLCASSLMLAPDTQYFGPGTRLTVL.

J is TRBJ1-1 and V is TRBV27; D is perhaps TRBD1 (5 bases). CDR1 is MNHEY and CDR2 is SMNVEV in the germline V gene (reference sequence). The V and J ends lost 8 bases and 5 bases respectively, with 18 bases between them. This CDR3 has 14 amino acids. CDR3 DNA: TGTGCCAGCTGTTCAACAAGTCGGGGGACTGAAGCTTTCTTT. Translating gives CASCSTSRGTEAFF.

This clone was seen a few times. The CDR3 DNA follows: TGTGCCAGTAGTGCTGGACAGCGAGCTTTCTTT. This encodes CASSAGQRAFF. The rearrangement uses TRBV19 and TRBJ1-1; D might be TRBD1 (6 bases). V gave up 5 bases and J gave up 10 bases, with 11 bases separating them. In germline, CDR1 is LNHDA, CDR2 SQIVND (reference sequence). The CDR3 has 11 amino acids.

The chain carries TRBV6-1 and TRBJ1-1; no clear D. This CDR3 region has 14 residues. V lost 4 bases to trimming and J lost 5 bases, with 14 bases between them. Germline V gene sequence: CDR1 MNHNS, CDR2 SASEGT. The CDR3 nucleotides read TGTGCCAGCAGTGCCCAGCGGCCGGGGACTGAAGCTTTCTTT. Translation gives CASSAQRPGTEAFF.

The chain uses TRBV11-2 and TRBJ1-1, with D unclear. Germline V gene sequence: CDR1 SGHAT, CDR2 FQNNGV. This CDR3 is 14 amino acids long. The V end was cut by 1 base, the J end by 1 base, with 7 bases between. This CDR3 is CASSLGSENTEAFF. CDR3 DNA sequence: TGTGCCAGCAGCTTAGGCAGTGAGAACACTGAAGCTTTCTTT.

V and J are TRBV15 and TRBJ2-2; 12 positions agree with TRBD1. CDR1 and CDR2 from the germline V gene are LNHNV and YYDKDF (reference sequence). The CDR3 extends over 14 amino acids. Trimming at V came to 4 bases and at J to 10 bases, leaving 4 bases not matched to a gene. CDR3 DNA sequence: TGTGCCACCAGCAAAGGGACAGGGGGCTTGGAGCTGTTTTTT. Protein: CATSKGTGGLELFF.

The J gene is TRBJ2-5, the V gene TRBV4-3, with 12 bases lining up with TRBD2. The CDR3 length is 16 residues. V trimming: 4 bases; J trimming: 2 bases; junction bases outside the gene matches: 5. Looked up from germline, CDR1 is LGHNA and CDR2 is YSLEER. CDR3 sequence: CASSPRTSGIQETQYF. The CDR3 region has the DNA TGCGCCAGCAGCCCTCGGACTAGCGGGATTCAAGAGACCCAGTACTTC.

The chain joins TRBV6-1 to TRBJ2-1; weak D call: TRBD2 (5 bases). V was clipped by 5 bases and J by 12 bases, with 11 bases between them. The germline gives CDR1 MNHNS, CDR2 SASEGT. The CDR3 contains 11 residues. CDR3 amino acids: CASSYLAAQFF. For the CDR3, the DNA is TGTGCCAGCAGTTACCTAGCTGCGCAGTTCTTC.

V gene TRBV2 combines with J gene TRBJ2-1; a possible D gene is TRBD1 (6 bases). This CDR3 region has 15 residues. V shed 5 bases and J shed 2 bases, with 13 bases lying between them. Looked up from germline, CDR1 is SNHLY and CDR2 is FYNNEI. The CDR3 bases are TGTGCCAGCAGTATTTCGGCAGGGGCCTACAATGAGCAGTTCTTC. Protein product: CASSISAGAYNEQFF.

The chain joins TRBV30 to TRBJ2-7; 10 bases are shared with TRBD1. J was trimmed by 6 bases and V by 1 base; bases with no gene match: 0. The CDR3 covers 12 residues. Looked up from germline, CDR1 is GTSNPN and CDR2 is SVGIG (reference sequence). CDR3 residues: CAWSGTGGEQYF. The CDR3 region has the DNA TGTGCCTGGAGTGGGACAGGGGGCGAGCAGTACTTC. The full variable domain, completed using reference TRBV30 and TRBJ2-7, is SQTIHQWPATLVQPVGSPLSLECTVEGTSNPNLYWYRQAAGRGLQLLFYSVGIGQISSEVPQNLSASRPQDRQFILSSKKLLLSDSGFYLCAWSGTGGEQYFGPGTRLTVT.

The J gene is TRBJ1-3, the V gene TRBV7-2, with D possibly matching TRBD1 (6 bases). Germline V gene data show CDR1 as SGHTA and CDR2 as FQGNSA. There are 14 residues in the CDR3. V lost 1 base, J lost 4 bases, and 8 bases lay in between. CDR3 in amino acids: CASSLGTVGNTIYF. The CDR3 DNA is TGTGCCAGCAGCTTAGGGACAGTCGGAAACACCATATATTTT.

The V gene is TRBV29-1, the J gene TRBJ1-1; the match to TRBD1 covers 7 bases. The germline V gene encodes CDR1 SQVTM and CDR2 ANQGSEA. With V trimmed by 2 bases and J by 4 bases, 13 bases remained unmatched. This CDR3 contains 16 residues. In nucleotides, the CDR3 is TGCAGCGTTGAACGAACAGGGGAAGTGGTGGGCACTGAAGCTTTCTTT. It is translated as CSVERTGEVVGTEAFF.

In its sample, this clone was seen once. The chain carries TRBV11-3 and TRBJ1-1; the D is unclear. Trimming took off 5 bases at V and 4 bases at J, with 20 bases between the two ends. CDR1 and CDR2 (germline): SGHNT, YENEEA. CDR3 length: 16 amino acids. CDR3 nucleotides: TGTGCCAGCAGCCCGTCCGTAGGGCGGAGGAGCACTGAAGCTTTCTTT. Translating gives CASSPSVGRRSTEAFF.

V gene TRBV7-7 combines with J gene TRBJ2-5, with TRBD2 identical over 16 bases. The CDR3 length is 15 residues. Trimming cost V 5 bases and J 9 bases; bases outside gene matches: 6. Germline-derived CDR1 and CDR2 are SSHAT and FNYEAQ (reference sequence). This CDR3 reads CASSPGTSGRGSQYF. The CDR3 nucleotides read TGTGCCAGCAGCCCCGGGACTAGCGGGAGGGGGTCCCAGTACTTC.

To note about this clone: Different DNA sequences within this sample yield the same CDR3. The genes are TRBV11-2 and TRBJ2-7; perhaps TRBD2 as D (5 bases). This CDR3 is built from 14 residues. The V gene lost 3 bases and the J gene lost 0 bases, with 9 bases spanning the gap. Germline V gene data show CDR1 as SGHAT and CDR2 as FQNNGV. CDR3: CASSLSGNSYEQYF. CDR3 coding DNA: TGTGCCAGCAGCTTGTCGGGGAACTCCTACGAGCAGTACTTC.

This clone has more than one count but fewer than ten. The genes are TRBV4-3 and TRBJ1-5; unclear D gene. In germline, CDR1 is LGHNA, CDR2 YSLEER. CDR3 length: 13 residues. Trimming left V 0 bases short and J 6 bases short, with 6 bases between. The CDR3 spells CASSQDWSQPQHF. In DNA form, the CDR3 reads TGCGCCAGCAGCCAAGATTGGAGTCAGCCCCAGCATTTT.

Only one count was recorded for this clone. This chain links TRBV9 with TRBJ1-2; the D is unclear. The V end was cut by 0 bases, the J end by 7 bases, with 10 bases between. Germline lookup yields CDR1 SGDLS and CDR2 YYNGEE. The CDR3 covers 13 residues. This chain's CDR3 is CASSVAYKSGYTF. As DNA, the CDR3 is TGTGCCAGCAGCGTAGCTTATAAGAGTGGCTACACCTTC.

This clone is medium-sized by share. V gene TRBV21-1 combines with J gene TRBJ1-2; the table's D gene call, TRBD1, was not cross checked with the DNA. TRBV21-1 is recorded as a pseudogene. The length of the CDR3 is 17 residues. This CDR3 reads CASSKVRDRPRLYGYTF. CDR3 nucleotides: TGTGCCAGCAGCAAAGTGAGGGACAGACCCAGACTTTATGGCTACACCTTC.

V usage is TRBV10-3 and J usage is TRBJ2-1; D uncertain. Between the trimmed V and J ends, which lost 1 base and 8 bases, there was a span of 6 bases. This CDR3 is built from 12 residues. Germline CDR1 reads ENHRY; CDR2 reads SYGVKD. Here the CDR3 DNA reads TGTGCCATCAGTGAGTTCCGAGATGAGCAGTTCTTC. Translation gives CAISEFRDEQFF.